A single sample gave rise to the 24 T cell receptor beta chains below, sequenced in a study of T cell repertoires in ileal Crohn's disease. Profiling relied on immunoSEQ multiplex PCR, and the TCRdb table lists in-frame clones only, not all of them. The table has around 2,400 clones, over 60% seen once. Material for sequencing was ileal tissue. Source of these receptors: an adult with Crohn's disease.

This clone was picked up one time. The chain is built from TRBV25-1 and TRBJ1-4, with TRBD1 matching 7 bases. The CDR3 totals 17 residues. Germline CDR1 MGHDK, CDR2 SYGVNS. The V segment lost 4 bases and the J segment 5 bases; nucleotides outside the gene matches: 13. CDR3 nucleotides: TGTGCCAGCAGTGTACACAGGGGAAGTGACGGGAATGAAAAACTGTTTTTT. It codes for CASSVHRGSDGNEKLFF. The entire variable domain, with the rest obtained from reference TRBV25-1 and TRBJ1-4, is as follows: EADIYQTPRYLVIGTGKKITLECSQTMGHDKMYWYQQDPGMELHLIHYSYGVNSTEKGDLSSESTVSRIRTEHFPLTLESARPSHTSQYLCASSVHRGSDGNEKLFFGSGTQLSVL.

The V call is TRBV7-8, the J call TRBJ1-2; TRBD1 matches at 7 bases. V lost 0 bases to trimming and J lost 3 bases; unmatched junction nucleotides: 10. This CDR3 has 17 amino acids. The germline CDR1 and CDR2 sequences are SGHVS and FQNEAQ. CDR3 loop: CASSLALTGELDYGYTF. As DNA, the CDR3 is TGTGCCAGCAGCTTAGCGTTAACAGGGGAGTTGGACTATGGCTACACCTTC.

This clone showed up just a few times. A junction end diverges from the germline sequence, so it may reflect a read error. The J gene is TRBJ2-1, the V gene TRBV5-1; 7 bases are shared with TRBD1. The CDR3 has 17 amino acids. Germline CDR1 and CDR2: SGHRS and YFSETQ. DNA of the CDR3: TGTGCCAGCAGCTCACCGACCGGACAGGCCTCCTACAATGAGCAGTTCTTC. Its translation is CASSSPTGQASYNEQFF.

The rearrangement uses TRBV27 and TRBJ1-2, with no clear D. The V end was cut by 4 bases, the J end by 1 base, with 7 bases between. In germline, CDR1 is MNHEY, CDR2 SMNVEV (reference sequence). This CDR3 spans 13 amino acids. CDR3 sequence (DNA): TGTGCCAGCAGTTGGCGGGGTAACTATGGCTACACCTTC. The encoded protein is CASSWRGNYGYTF.

This sequence joins TRBV4-3 and TRBJ1-4, with a possible D match to TRBD1 (5 bases). Trimming took off 1 base at V and 7 bases at J, with 16 bases between the two ends. In germline, CDR1 is LGHNA, CDR2 YSLEER. The CDR3 is 16 amino acids. CDR3 region: CASSQAPAGLGEKLFF. The CDR3 DNA reads as TGCGCCAGCAGCCAAGCCCCCGCAGGGTTGGGTGAAAAACTGTTTTTT.

The chain uses TRBV6-5 and TRBJ2-5, with 9 bases identical to TRBD1. The ends lost 2 bases at V and 5 bases at J; junction bases unmatched: 3. The CDR3 length is 14 residues. The germline V gene has CDR1 MNHEY and CDR2 SVGAGI. CDR3 DNA: TGTGCCAGCAGTTACCCTGGACAGGGGGAGACCCAGTACTTC. Its protein is CASSYPGQGETQYF.

The chain couples TRBV7-8 to TRBJ1-2; unclear D gene. V shed 2 bases and J shed 8 bases, with 15 bases lying between them. Germline lookup yields CDR1 SGHVS and CDR2 FQNEAQ. This CDR3 region has 14 residues. The CDR3 loop reads CASSLSSGLGGYTF. DNA of the CDR3: TGTGCCAGCAGCTTATCCTCTGGCCTAGGAGGCTACACCTTC.

A remark on this clone: Sequence at one end of the junction differs from germline and may be a read error. The rearrangement links TRBV5-1 to TRBJ2-5, with a weak D call TRBD2 (6 bases). The CDR3 sequence is 14 residues long. Germline CDR1 is SGHRS and CDR2 is YFSETQ. The CDR3, as DNA: TGTGCCAGCAGCTCTGGGGCGGGGCAAGAGACCCAGTACTTC. Protein sequence: CASSSGAGQETQYF.

As regards this clone: A read error may produce the germline difference seen at one junction end. The chain employs TRBV2 and TRBJ2-1, with 9 bases fitting TRBD1. Per the germline V gene, CDR1 is SNHLY and CDR2 is FYNNEI. The CDR3 spans 12 residues. The CDR3 sequence: CASAKAWDREVF. CDR3 DNA sequence: TGTGCCAGCGCGAAAGCCTGGGACAGGGAAGTCTTC.

Here the CDR3 reads CSVEDRVAIDTQYF. The DNA of the CDR3 is TGCAGCGTTGAAGACAGGGTAGCTATAGATACGCAGTATTTT. V and J are TRBV29-1 and TRBJ2-3; a possible D gene is TRBD1 (5 bases). V was trimmed by 0 bases and J by 5 bases, leaving 12 bases between them. Germline V gives CDR1 SQVTM, CDR2 ANQGSEA. The CDR3 is 14 residues long.

The chain combines TRBV4-1 with TRBJ2-6; TRBD2 is a possible D gene (7 bases). The CDR3 has 16 amino acids. Germline V gene sequence: CDR1 MGHRA, CDR2 YSYEKL. V lost 4 bases and J 12 bases, leaving 22 bases between the germline ends. The CDR3 DNA reads TGCGCCAGCAGCCTCCCCGGGGGGCTACGGGACGGCGTCCTGACTTTC. Residues: CASSLPGGLRDGVLTF.

This chain uses TRBV6-1 with TRBJ1-5, with TRBD1 identical over 9 bases. The J segment lost 5 bases and the V segment lost 6 bases, leaving 8 bases of the junction unmatched. The CDR3 contains 15 residues. Germline CDR1 and CDR2: MNHNS and SASEGT. The CDR3, as DNA: TGTGCCAGCAGCGCGGACAGGGGAGGGGATCAGCCCCAGCATTTT. This codes for CASSADRGGDQPQHF.

V is TRBV30 and J is TRBJ1-2, with TRBD1 matching over 10 bases. Unmatched junction bases numbered 14, after V lost 4 bases and J lost 9 bases. Per germline, CDR1 GTSNPN and CDR2 SVGIG (reference sequence). The CDR3 sequence is 15 residues long. The CDR3 loop reads CAWMSFVDRGDRYTF. The CDR3 DNA sequence: TGTGCCTGGATGTCCTTCGTGGACAGGGGGGATCGCTACACCTTC. The whole variable domain, filled in from reference TRBV30 and TRBJ1-2, reads SQTIHQWPATLVQPVGSPLSLECTVEGTSNPNLYWYRQAAGRGLQLLFYSVGIGQISSEVPQNLSASRPQDRQFILSSKKLLLSDSGFYLCAWMSFVDRGDRYTFGSGTRLTVV.

V gene TRBV28 combines with J gene TRBJ2-4, with 10 bases lining up with TRBD2. The trim removed 4 bases at V and 8 bases at J, leaving 5 bases unmatched. Germline CDR1 reads MDHEN; CDR2 reads SYDVKM. The CDR3 spans 14 residues. CDR3 sequence (DNA): TGTGCCAGCAGTTCACTAGCGGGACAGGACATTCAGTACTTC. This translates into CASSSLAGQDIQYF.

A note on this clone: At one end the junction does not follow the germline gene, possibly because of a read error. Other DNA sequences in the sample encode the same CDR3. The chain recombines TRBV10-1 with TRBJ1-5; D possibly corresponds to TRBD1 (5 bases). The CDR3 is 14 amino acids. Germline loops: CDR1 WNHNN, CDR2 SYGVQD (reference sequence). In nucleotides, the CDR3 is TGCGCCAGCAGCGCAAACAGGCACAATCAGCCCCAGCATTTC. As protein: CASSANRHNQPQHF.

A single count supports this clone. The J gene is TRBJ2-7, the V gene TRBV5-1, with TRBD2 identical over 7 bases. The CDR3 consists of 14 residues. The germline CDR1 and CDR2 sequences are SGHRS and YFSETQ. The chain's CDR3 is CASSRGEGGYEQYV. CDR3 DNA: TGTGCCAGCAGCCGGGGGGAGGGAGGCTACGAGCAGTACGTC.

The chain has TRBV7-9 and TRBJ2-1; 8 nucleotides agree with TRBD2. The CDR3 length is 16 residues. V shed 5 bases, J shed 3 bases, and the junction held 9 bases outside the gene matches. Germline assignment: CDR1 SEHNR and CDR2 FQNEAQ (reference sequence). Here the CDR3 DNA reads TGTGCCAGCAGCCGCCTTAAGCGGGGGAACTACAATGAGCAGTTCTTC. This sequence encodes CASSRLKRGNYNEQFF.

On this clone itself: Additional DNA sequences in this sample encode the identical CDR3. The chain links TRBV6-5 to TRBJ1-1; a weak D match, TRBD1 (5 bases). Looked up from germline, CDR1 is MNHEY and CDR2 is SVGAGI. V was trimmed by 4 bases and J by 4 bases, leaving 13 bases between them. CDR3 length: 14 residues. This CDR3 is CASSSTGEGTEAFF. CDR3 bases: TGTGCCAGCAGTTCAACGGGGGAGGGCACTGAAGCTTTCTTT.

The V and J genes are TRBV18 and TRBJ2-3; TRBD2 aligns across 7 bases. With V trimmed by 6 bases and J by 6 bases, 9 bases remained unmatched. The CDR3 has 14 amino acids. Per germline, CDR1 KGHSH and CDR2 LQKENI. The CDR3 is CASSKSGEEDTQYF. The DNA for the CDR3 is TGTGCCAGCTCCAAGAGCGGGGAGGAGGATACGCAGTATTTT.

A note on this clone: One end of the junction does not line up with germline, which may come from a read error. This sequence joins TRBV5-1 and TRBJ2-3; D is uncertain. The CDR3 has 14 amino acids. Germline CDR1 SGHRS, CDR2 YFSETQ. The CDR3 DNA is TGTGCCAGCAGCCCAGACACGGGCACAGATACGCAGTATTTT. It is translated as CASSPDTGTDTQYF.

This rearrangement joins TRBV27 to TRBJ1-2; 7 nucleotides line up with TRBD1. The V gene end was trimmed by 3 bases and the J gene end by 6 bases; junction bases not matched to a gene: 7. CDR3 length equals 14 residues. The germline gives CDR1 MNHEY, CDR2 SMNVEV (reference sequence). The CDR3 region is CASSFTGTVHGYTF. CDR3 nucleotides: TGTGCCAGCAGTTTCACCGGGACAGTCCATGGCTACACCTTC.

Points on this clone: Its ends do not fully match the called genes, so a read error is possible. The chain employs TRBV5-1 and TRBJ1-1, with 8 nucleotides matching TRBD1. CDR1 is SGHRS and CDR2 is YFSETQ in the germline V gene. CDR3 length: 16 residues. In nucleotides, the CDR3 is TGTGCCAGCAGCCTTCGACAGGGACAGGTGTGGACTGAAGCTTTCTTT. Translated, it gives CASSLRQGQVWTEAFF.

This chain joins TRBV30 and TRBJ1-6; 8 nucleotides line up with TRBD1. Germline V gene sequence: CDR1 GTSNPN, CDR2 SVGIG (reference sequence). The CDR3 runs 14 residues. Trimming took 0 bases from V and 11 from J; bases not matched to a gene: 6. The CDR3 loop is CAWSVQTGGTPLHF. CDR3 nucleotide sequence: TGTGCCTGGAGTGTACAAACAGGGGGAACACCCCTCCACTTT.

The rearrangement links TRBV4-1 to TRBJ2-7; TRBD1 aligns across 9 bases. This CDR3 is built from 18 residues. Germline lookup yields CDR1 MGHRA and CDR2 YSYEKL. After removal of 2 bases from V and 6 bases from J, the junction contained 17 bases not matched to a gene. The DNA of the CDR3 is TGCGCCAGCAGCCAAATACAATCCGGGACAGGGAAGGGAGGCGAGCAGTACTTC. Protein product: CASSQIQSGTGKGGEQYF.